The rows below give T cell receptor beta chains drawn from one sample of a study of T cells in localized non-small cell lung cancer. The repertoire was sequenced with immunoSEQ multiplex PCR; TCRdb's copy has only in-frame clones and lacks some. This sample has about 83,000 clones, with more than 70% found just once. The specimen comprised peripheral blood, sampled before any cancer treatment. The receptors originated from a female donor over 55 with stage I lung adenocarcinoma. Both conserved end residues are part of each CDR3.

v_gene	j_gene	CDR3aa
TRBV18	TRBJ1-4	CASSPGTGIGAKLFF
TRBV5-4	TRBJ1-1	CASSPYRQGAGEAFF
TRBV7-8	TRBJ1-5	CASSQTNFNQPQHF
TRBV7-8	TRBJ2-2	CASSPPTGELFF
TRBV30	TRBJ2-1	CAWNWLAGYEQFF
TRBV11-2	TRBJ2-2	CASSLRQGARAGELFF
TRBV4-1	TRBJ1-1	CASSRTGFEAFF
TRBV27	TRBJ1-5	CASSLSGANQPQHF
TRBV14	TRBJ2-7	CASSLPDGREQYF
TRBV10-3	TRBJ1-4	CAIREKLFF
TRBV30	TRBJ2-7	CAWRGSSYEQYF